This T cell receptor (beta chain) was obtained from a study of CD8 T cells in ankylosing spondylitis. Findings of the study overall: For ankylosing spondylitis blood, a TCR beta motif of 7 or 8 highly homologous variants appeared characteristic. There were earlier reports of some motif variants in reactive arthritis synovial fluid and blood.

Making use of molecular barcodes, quantitative 5'-RACE generated TCR beta libraries. TCRdb reprocessed the 5' RACE reads via MiXCR and lists one record per CDR3 protein. Seen here are 150,000 to 200,000 distinct CDR3 sequences, about 16% observed once, and the top ten hold under 9%. Trimming left V 3 bases short and J 2 bases short, with 11 bases between. CDR1 is DFQATT and CDR2 is SNEGSKA in the germline V gene (reference sequence). The CDR3 is 14 amino acids. This clonotype was detected ten times or more. What it binds is unknown. The source material was blood, either unsorted or a sorted T cell fraction (not recorded which). The J gene is TRBJ1-3, the V gene TRBV20-1; perhaps TRBD1 as D (6 bases). The receptor's source is a male donor with ankylosing spondylitis or in good health (not recorded which). CDR3 sequence (DNA): TGCAGTGCTAGGGAGGGGGGCACTGGAAACACCATATATTTT. Amino acid sequence: CSAREGGTGNTIYF.